Listed below are T cell receptor beta chains from one sample, sequenced in a study of blood T cell repertoires in COVID-19. Generated by immunoSEQ multiplex PCR, the TCRdb table keeps only in-frame clones and is missing some. The sample has over 300,000 clones; roughly 89% are singletons. The source material was peripheral blood. The receptors here all came from a man younger than 35 with active or convalescent COVID-19. The CDR3 runs from the conserved cysteine through the conserved F or W. D genes are given only for firm matches. Clone size is stated in some rows and not others, as once, few, many or a class when expanded.

NA | TRBJ1-1 | TRBD1 | TRBV7-9 | CASSQAGTGEAFF | TGTGCCAGCAGCCAGGCCGGGACAGGTGAAGCTTTCTTT
NA | TRBJ1-5 | NA | TRBV28 | CASSLGQGRNQPQHF | TGTGCCAGCAGTCTGGGGCAGGGTAGAAATCAGCCCCAGCATTTT
NA | TRBJ1-5 | TRBD1 | TRBV7-2 | CASSRGQGAGQPQHF | TGTGCCAGCAGCCGGGGACAGGGGGCGGGGCAGCCCCAGCATTTT
NA | TRBJ2-3 | NA | TRBV7-2 | CASSQYRTDTQYF | TGTGCCAGCAGCCAGTACCGCACAGATACGCAGTATTTT
NA | TRBJ2-7 | NA | TRBV7-2 | CASSLQGSPTYEQYF | TGTGCCAGCAGCTTACAGGGGTCACCTACCTACGAGCAGTACTTC
NA | TRBJ2-1 | NA | TRBV6-5 | CASSYAQVYNEQFF | TGTGCCAGCAGTTACGCGCAGGTCTACAATGAGCAGTTCTTC
NA | TRBJ1-1 | TRBD1 | TRBV4-2 | CASSQGTGANTEAFF | TGTGCCAGCAGCCAGGGGACAGGGGCGAACACTGAAGCTTTCTTT
NA | TRBJ1-1 | NA | TRBV3-1/TRBV3-2 | CASSRQATEAFF | TGTGCCAGCAGTCGACAGGCCACTGAAGCTTTCTTT
NA | TRBJ2-2 | TRBD2 | TRBV28 | CASSPRTGGTGELFF | TGTGCCAGCAGCCCGCGGACGGGGGGGACCGGGGAGCTGTTTTTT
NA | TRBJ2-5 | TRBD1 | TRBV15 | CATSRGDSATGETQYF | TGTGCCACCAGCAGGGGGGACAGCGCTACGGGGGAGACCCAGTACTTC
NA | TRBJ1-4 | NA | TRBV4-3 | CASSQDGTSSNEKLFF | TGCGCCAGCAGCCAAGATGGTACGAGCTCTAATGAAAAACTGTTTTTT
NA | TRBJ1-3 | NA | TRBV19 | CASSIAGQTGNTIYF | TGTGCCAGTAGTATAGCTGGGCAGACTGGAAACACCATATATTTT
NA | TRBJ2-7 | NA | TRBV7-8 | CASSQRMGGEQYF | TGTGCCAGCAGCCAAAGGATGGGAGGCGAGCAGTACTTC
NA | TRBJ1-1 | NA | TRBV19 | CASSSTGNTEAFF | TGTGCCAGTAGTTCGACGGGGAACACTGAAGCTTTCTTT
NA | TRBJ1-1 | NA | TRBV29-1 | CSVGAQGNTEAFF | TGCAGCGTTGGAGCGCAGGGAAACACTGAAGCTTTCTTT
NA | TRBJ2-2 | NA | TRBV7-3 | CASSPQGRGFTGELFF | TGTGCCAGCAGCCCACAGGGTAGGGGATTCACCGGGGAGCTGTTTTTT
NA | TRBJ2-4 | NA | TRBV10-1 | CASSARGRNIQYF | TGCGCCAGCAGTGCCAGGGGCAGAAACATTCAGTACTTC
NA | TRBJ1-3 | NA | TRBV7-9 | CASSGGSGDTIYF | TGTGCCAGCAGCGGCGGCTCGGGAGACACCATATATTTT
NA | TRBJ1-6 | NA | TRBV7-3 | CASSLGSGLGSPLHF | TGTGCCAGCAGCTTAGGATCGGGGTTGGGCTCACCCCTCCACTTT
NA | TRBJ2-3 | TRBD1 | TRBV11-3 | CASRAGQVTDTQYF | TGTGCCAGCAGGGCCGGACAGGTCACAGATACGCAGTATTTT
NA | TRBJ1-1 | NA | TRBV11-2 | CASSLDGGLFEAFF | TGTGCCAGCAGCTTAGATGGGGGACTGTTTGAAGCTTTCTTT
NA | TRBJ1-1 | NA | TRBV15 | CATSPEMNTEAFF | TGTGCCACCAGCCCTGAGATGAACACTGAAGCTTTCTTT
NA | TRBJ1-6 | NA | TRBV5-1 | CASSSERGNSPLHF | TGCGCCAGCAGCTCTGAAAGGGGTAATTCACCCCTCCACTTT
NA | TRBJ1-4 | TRBD1 | TRBV5-6 | CASSSTGGEKLFF | TGTGCCAGCAGCTCGACAGGGGGCGAAAAACTGTTTTTT
few | TRBJ1-4 | NA | TRBV27 | CASSTLAGGSGGLFF | TGTGCCAGCAGTACACTCGCGGGGGGGTCGGGGGGACTGTTTTTT
once | TRBJ1-1 | NA | TRBV14 | CASSQQLQGTEAFF | TGTGCCAGCAGCCAACAGTTGCAGGGCACTGAAGCTTTCTTT
NA | TRBJ2-7 | NA | TRBV5-4 | CASSSQAGRGGEQYF | TGTGCCAGCAGCTCCCAGGCGGGGCGAGGAGGGGAGCAGTACTTC
few | TRBJ2-2 | TRBD1 | TRBV9 | CASSVRDSRTTGELFF | TGTGCCAGCAGCGTCAGGGACAGTCGCACCACCGGGGAGCTGTTTTTT
once | TRBJ2-5 | NA | TRBV7-2 | CASSQREKQETQYF | TGTGCCAGCAGCCAGCGTGAAAAGCAAGAGACCCAGTACTTC
NA | TRBJ2-3 | NA | TRBV3-1/TRBV3-2 | CASRGPDTQYF | TGTGCCAGCAGGGGCCCGGATACGCAGTATTTT
few | TRBJ1-2 | NA | TRBV4-2 | CASSPSRRGYGYTF | TGTGCCAGCAGCCCCTCACGGCGCGGCTATGGCTACACCTTC
few | TRBJ1-1 | TRBD1 | TRBV9 | CASSAMTGVTEAFF | TGTGCCAGCAGCGCCATGACAGGGGTCACTGAAGCTTTCTTT
NA | TRBJ2-7 | TRBD1 | TRBV7-9 | CASSPQGVEQYF | TGTGCCAGCAGCCCCCAGGGGGTGGAGCAGTACTTC
NA | TRBJ1-1 | NA | TRBV20-1 | CSASRTARTFF | TGCAGTGCGAGTAGGACAGCCAGGACTTTCTTT
NA | TRBJ1-1 | NA | TRBV3-1/TRBV3-2 | CASSQPQGIAEAFF | TGTGCCAGCAGCCAACCCCAGGGTATTGCTGAAGCTTTCTTT